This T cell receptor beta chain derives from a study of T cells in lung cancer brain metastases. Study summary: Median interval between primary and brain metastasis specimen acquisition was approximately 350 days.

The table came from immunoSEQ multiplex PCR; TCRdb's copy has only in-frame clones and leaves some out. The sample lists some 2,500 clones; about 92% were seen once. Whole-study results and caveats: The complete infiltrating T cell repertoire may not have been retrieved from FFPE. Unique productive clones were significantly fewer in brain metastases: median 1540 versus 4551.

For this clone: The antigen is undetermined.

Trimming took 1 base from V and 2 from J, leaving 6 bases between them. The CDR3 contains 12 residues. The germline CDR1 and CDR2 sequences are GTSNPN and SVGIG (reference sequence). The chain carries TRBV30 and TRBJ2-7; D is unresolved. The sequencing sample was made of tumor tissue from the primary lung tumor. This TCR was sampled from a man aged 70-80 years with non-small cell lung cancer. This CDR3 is CAWSGQTYEQYF. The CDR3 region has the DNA TGTGCCTGGAGTGGGCAGACCTACGAGCAGTACTTC.